Listed below are T cell receptor beta chains from one sample, sequenced in a study of OX40 agonist ivuxolimab in advanced cancers. Profiled with immunoSEQ multiplex PCR; TCRdb holds only in-frame clones, not every one. Of 55,000 to 75,000 clones in the sample, roughly nine tenths were seen once. Sample: CD4+ or CD8+ T cells sorted from blood, taken in a trial of the OX40 agonist ivuxolimab. The receptors were sampled from an adult with an advanced solid tumor such as melanoma, head and neck, liver or kidney cancer. The CDR3 runs from the conserved cysteine through the conserved F or W. Fields, in order: D gene, J gene, clone size, V gene, CDR3 DNA, CDR3 protein. D genes are given only for firm matches. The listing skips clone size in some rows; elsewhere it reads once, few, many or a size class.

d_gene: TRBD2; j_gene: TRBJ2-1; abundance: NA; v_gene: TRBV28; CDR3nt: TGTGCCAGCATCCCACTGGTCAGCGGGGAAAGAAATGAGCAGTTCTTC; CDR3aa: CASIPLVSGERNEQFF
d_gene: TRBD1; j_gene: TRBJ1-3; abundance: NA; v_gene: TRBV5-8; CDR3nt: TGTGCCAGCAAGCGGGACAGGGGCTCACCGCACTCTGGAAACACCATATATTTT; CDR3aa: CASKRDRGSPHSGNTIYF
d_gene: TRBD2; j_gene: TRBJ2-7; abundance: NA; v_gene: TRBV4-1; CDR3nt: TGCGCCAGCAGCCAAGGGGGCCCTTCTAGCGGGTTTCCCTACGAGCAGTACTTC; CDR3aa: CASSQGGPSSGFPYEQYF
d_gene: TRBD2; j_gene: TRBJ2-3; abundance: NA; v_gene: TRBV6-1; CDR3nt: TGTGCCAGCGCGGGGAGCGGGGGGGCAGATACGCAGTATTTT; CDR3aa: CASAGSGGADTQYF
d_gene: NA; j_gene: TRBJ2-7; abundance: NA; v_gene: TRBV7-2; CDR3nt: TGTGCCAGCAGCCCCCGGGACCCCCGGGTCGGCGAGCAGTACTTC; CDR3aa: CASSPRDPRVGEQYF
d_gene: NA; j_gene: TRBJ2-1; abundance: NA; v_gene: TRBV11-3; CDR3nt: TGTGCCAGCAGCGCCTCGGACAGTAATGAGCAGTTCTTC; CDR3aa: CASSASDSNEQFF
d_gene: TRBD1; j_gene: TRBJ2-2; abundance: NA; v_gene: TRBV6-5; CDR3nt: TGTGCCAGCAGGCCGGGACAGGGGAACACCGGGGAGCTGTTTTTT; CDR3aa: CASRPGQGNTGELFF
d_gene: NA; j_gene: TRBJ2-7; abundance: NA; v_gene: TRBV10-2; CDR3nt: TGCGCCAGCAGCTTCCAGGGAAGGGACGAGCAGTACTTC; CDR3aa: CASSFQGRDEQYF
d_gene: NA; j_gene: TRBJ2-5; abundance: once; v_gene: TRBV2; CDR3nt: TGTGCCAGCAGTCCCCGGGACTCCAAGTACTTC; CDR3aa: CASSPRDSKYF
d_gene: NA; j_gene: TRBJ2-1; abundance: NA; v_gene: TRBV19; CDR3nt: TGTGCCAGTAGTATTAAGGGCTCGGGAGACCCGTTCTTC; CDR3aa: CASSIKGSGDPFF
d_gene: NA; j_gene: TRBJ2-3; abundance: NA; v_gene: TRBV5-5; CDR3nt: TGTGCCAGCAGCTTGAGTTTTCGTGGAGATACGCAGTATTTT; CDR3aa: CASSLSFRGDTQYF
d_gene: NA; j_gene: TRBJ2-7; abundance: NA; v_gene: TRBV4-2; CDR3nt: TGTGCCAGCAGCGTGGGGGACATCGGAGCCTACGAGCAGTACTTC; CDR3aa: CASSVGDIGAYEQYF
d_gene: NA; j_gene: TRBJ1-5; abundance: once; v_gene: TRBV28; CDR3nt: TGTGCCAGCATTCCCTATATGGGGTCGCGCAATCAGCCCCAGCATTTT; CDR3aa: CASIPYMGSRNQPQHF
d_gene: NA; j_gene: TRBJ1-5; abundance: NA; v_gene: TRBV2; CDR3nt: TGTGCCAGCAGTAGAGACAGCGTCAATCAGCCCCAGCATTTT; CDR3aa: CASSRDSVNQPQHF
d_gene: NA; j_gene: TRBJ1-1; abundance: NA; v_gene: TRBV6-5; CDR3nt: TGTGCCAGCAGTTTGGGGGGACACACTGAAGCTTTCTTT; CDR3aa: CASSLGGHTEAFF
d_gene: NA; j_gene: TRBJ1-1; abundance: few; v_gene: TRBV30; CDR3nt: TGTGCCTGGAAAGGGGATTCGGGCACTGAAGCTTTCTTT; CDR3aa: CAWKGDSGTEAFF
d_gene: TRBD2; j_gene: TRBJ2-5; abundance: NA; v_gene: TRBV19; CDR3nt: TGTGCCAGTAGTCACACCCCCGCGGGGGGCCAAGAGACCCAGTACTTC; CDR3aa: CASSHTPAGGQETQYF
d_gene: TRBD1; j_gene: TRBJ1-2; abundance: few; v_gene: TRBV19; CDR3nt: TGTGCCAGTAGTATTCCCGACAGGGGGCGGCGTGGCTACACCTTC; CDR3aa: CASSIPDRGRRGYTF
d_gene: TRBD2; j_gene: TRBJ2-1; abundance: NA; v_gene: TRBV7-2; CDR3nt: TGTGCCAGCAGCTTAGTGGGACTAGCGGGGGCCACCTACAATGAGCAGTTCTTC; CDR3aa: CASSLVGLAGATYNEQFF
d_gene: TRBD2; j_gene: TRBJ2-3; abundance: NA; v_gene: TRBV7-7; CDR3nt: TGTGCTAGCAGCTTTAGCGGGGGTGCAGATACGCAGTATTTT; CDR3aa: CASSFSGGADTQYF
d_gene: NA; j_gene: TRBJ2-3; abundance: NA; v_gene: TRBV19; CDR3nt: TGTGCCAGTAGTATAGGGAGGATCCAGGCAGATACGCAGTATTTT; CDR3aa: CASSIGRIQADTQYF
d_gene: NA; j_gene: TRBJ1-3; abundance: few; v_gene: TRBV7-2; CDR3nt: TGTGCCAGCAGCTTAGGACCGCGACTTAACACCATATATTTT; CDR3aa: CASSLGPRLNTIYF
d_gene: NA; j_gene: TRBJ1-2; abundance: once; v_gene: TRBV19; CDR3nt: TGTGCCAGTAGTATGACCCTCATCGGTCGCGGCGGATTCAGGAACTTATATGGCTACACCTTC; CDR3aa: CASSMTLIGRGGFRNLYGYTF
d_gene: TRBD1; j_gene: TRBJ1-4; abundance: NA; v_gene: TRBV28; CDR3nt: TGTGCCAGCAGCTTACTCCCGGGACAGGGGGCAGCTGAAAAACTGTTTTTT; CDR3aa: CASSLLPGQGAAEKLFF
d_gene: TRBD1; j_gene: TRBJ1-1; abundance: NA; v_gene: TRBV29-1; CDR3nt: TGCAGCGTGGGTAGACAGGGACCGAACACTGAAGCTTTCTTT; CDR3aa: CSVGRQGPNTEAFF
d_gene: NA; j_gene: TRBJ1-2; abundance: NA; v_gene: TRBV11-2; CDR3nt: TGTGCCAGCAGCACCAGGCTGCTCAACTATGGCTACACCTTC; CDR3aa: CASSTRLLNYGYTF
d_gene: TRBD1; j_gene: TRBJ1-2; abundance: NA; v_gene: TRBV6-5; CDR3nt: TGTGCCAGCAGTTACAGACAGGGGCTGAATGGCTACACCTTC; CDR3aa: CASSYRQGLNGYTF
d_gene: NA; j_gene: TRBJ1-5; abundance: NA; v_gene: TRBV6-5; CDR3nt: TGTGCCAGCAGTCCGGGGCTCAATCAGCCCCAGCATTTT; CDR3aa: CASSPGLNQPQHF
d_gene: TRBD2; j_gene: TRBJ2-7; abundance: NA; v_gene: TRBV27; CDR3nt: TGTGCCAGCAGTTTAGCCCGGGGACTAGCGGGAGGTTCCTACGAGCAGTACTTC; CDR3aa: CASSLARGLAGGSYEQYF
d_gene: NA; j_gene: TRBJ2-2; abundance: NA; v_gene: TRBV10-2; CDR3nt: TGCGCCAGCAGCTCTCTAAGGGGAAAGGGTCCCGGGGAGCTGTTTTTT; CDR3aa: CASSSLRGKGPGELFF
d_gene: NA; j_gene: TRBJ2-7; abundance: NA; v_gene: TRBV18; CDR3nt: TGTGCCAGCTCCCCCGGGTACTTCTACGAGCAGTACTTC; CDR3aa: CASSPGYFYEQYF
d_gene: NA; j_gene: TRBJ1-2; abundance: NA; v_gene: TRBV25-1; CDR3nt: TGTGCCAGCAGTGAATCCCTGTCGGGGGTTTATGGCTACACCTTC; CDR3aa: CASSESLSGVYGYTF
d_gene: NA; j_gene: TRBJ1-2; abundance: NA; v_gene: TRBV5-6; CDR3nt: TGTGCCAGCAGCATAATCTATTCAGGGGAGGGGAACTATGGCTACACCTTC; CDR3aa: CASSIIYSGEGNYGYTF
d_gene: TRBD1; j_gene: TRBJ1-2; abundance: NA; v_gene: TRBV6-6; CDR3nt: TGTGCCAGCAGTTGGGACAGGGAGTATGGCTACACCTTC; CDR3aa: CASSWDREYGYTF
d_gene: NA; j_gene: TRBJ2-5; abundance: NA; v_gene: TRBV30; CDR3nt: TGTGCCTGGGGGAAGATCCCCCAAGAGACCCAGTACTTC; CDR3aa: CAWGKIPQETQYF
d_gene: NA; j_gene: TRBJ2-2; abundance: NA; v_gene: TRBV6-5; CDR3nt: TGTGCCGCTAGTCAACGGGCAGGGGCCGGGGAGCTGTTTTTT; CDR3aa: CAASQRAGAGELFF
d_gene: TRBD2; j_gene: TRBJ2-3; abundance: NA; v_gene: TRBV5-1; CDR3nt: TGCGCCAGCAGCCCGTTAGCGGGGGCAGATACGCAGTATTTT; CDR3aa: CASSPLAGADTQYF
d_gene: NA; j_gene: TRBJ1-2; abundance: NA; v_gene: TRBV30; CDR3nt: TGTGCCTGGAGTGTAGGGTTAGACAGCTATGGCTACACCTTC; CDR3aa: CAWSVGLDSYGYTF
d_gene: NA; j_gene: TRBJ2-3; abundance: NA; v_gene: TRBV7-9; CDR3nt: TGTGCCAGCAGCTTAGCAGGGGGCACAGATACGCAGTATTTT; CDR3aa: CASSLAGGTDTQYF
d_gene: TRBD2; j_gene: TRBJ2-5; abundance: NA; v_gene: TRBV7-2; CDR3nt: TGTGCCAGCAGCTTAGGATTCGAGCGGGAGGGGAGGCGGGAGACCCAGTACTTC; CDR3aa: CASSLGFEREGRRETQYF